Sequencing of this T cell receptor beta chain was carried out in a study of human T cells and chemical hapten exposure. Study as a whole: Chiefly female patients presented with alopecia areata, totalis or universalis. Findings of the study overall: Patch test score was positively correlated with the counts of TCRs that had expanded at PT1. Expanded TCRs created a significantly greater count of big CDR3 similarity clusters than controls did.

Time point given: patch test 1, 2 weeks after DPC sensitization. Treatment indicated: therapeutic diphenylcyclopropenone sensitization with weekly scalp DPC. Unfractionated whole blood yielded total RNA. MiXCR, applied by TCRdb to the RACE reads, yields one record per CDR3 protein. The sample yields under 60,000 distinct CDR3 sequences, about 10% seen once. Between the trimmed V and J ends, which lost 1 base and 7 bases, there was a span of 5 bases. Germline V gene sequence: CDR1 SGHAT, CDR2 FQNNGV. This CDR3 comprises 12 residues. With respect to this clonotype: The antigen is not known. A much larger clone differs from this one at a single base, so this may be a read error. No conserved phenylalanine or tryptophan ends this CDR3, so it is likely a read error.

The J gene is TRBJ2-1, the V gene TRBV11-2, with D possibly matching TRBD2 (5 bases). The sequences come from whole blood, collected in connection with sensitization to the hapten diphenylcyclopropenone (DPC). This receptor was obtained from a woman aged 40 to 50 with alopecia areata. Some clones in this sample may be carry-over from other donors' samples. The CDR3 bases are TGTGCCAGCAGCTTAGGGAGGAATGAGCAGTTCTCC. Translation: CASSLGRNEQFS.